This T cell receptor beta chain was profiled in a study of T cell repertoires in cytomegalovirus infection. TCRdb re-analysed the reads in MiXCR, keeping a single row per CDR3 protein. The sample consists of about 310,000 distinct CDR3 sequences, around 9.6% of them appearing once. The V gene lost 5 bases and the J gene lost 0 bases, with 13 bases spanning the gap. CDR3 length: 15 amino acids. This clonotype was recorded many times. Sequenced input: PBMCs. The TCR sequence derives from a human donor in good health (CMV status not recorded). Some clones in this sample may be carry-over from other donors' samples. This chain links TRBV12-3 or TRBV12-4 with TRBJ1-1, with D uncertain. The CDR3 loop is CASSPTRIMNTEAFF. In DNA, the CDR3 is TGTGCCAGCAGTCCCACCAGGATTATGAACACTGAAGCTTTCTTT.